This TCR beta chain was recovered during a study of T cells in localized non-small cell lung cancer. Study-level results: There was an association of higher blood T cell density with longer overall survival.

TCRdb's table, derived via immunoSEQ multiplex PCR, lists solely in-frame clones and lacks some. The table has under 10,000 clones, roughly 91% seen once. The germline V gene encodes CDR1 MGHRA and CDR2 YSYEKL. The ends were cut back, 0 bases at V and 6 bases at J, with 6 bases in the middle. This CDR3 contains 13 residues. This clone is a singleton in its sample. The antigen remains unidentified. The sequences come from peripheral blood, collected before any cancer treatment. The sequence was obtained from a male donor aged 60 or older with stage III squamous cell lung carcinoma. V and J are TRBV4-1 and TRBJ2-1; D unclear. Here the CDR3 DNA reads TGCGCCAGCAGCCAAGATGAACTCAATGAGCAGTTCTTC. It translates to CASSQDELNEQFF.